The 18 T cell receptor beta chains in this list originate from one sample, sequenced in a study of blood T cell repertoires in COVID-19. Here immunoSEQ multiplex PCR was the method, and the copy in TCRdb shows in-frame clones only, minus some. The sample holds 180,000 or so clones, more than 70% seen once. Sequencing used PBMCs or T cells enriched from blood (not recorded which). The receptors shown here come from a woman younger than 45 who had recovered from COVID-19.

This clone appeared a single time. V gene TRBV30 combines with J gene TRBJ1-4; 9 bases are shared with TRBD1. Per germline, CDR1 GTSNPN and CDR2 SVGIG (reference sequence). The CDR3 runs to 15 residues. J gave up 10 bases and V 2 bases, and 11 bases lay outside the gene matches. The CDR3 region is CAWSLLQGAEGKLFF. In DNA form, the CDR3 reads TGTGCCTGGAGTCTGTTACAGGGGGCGGAGGGAAAACTGTTTTTT.

In DNA, the CDR3 is TGTGCCAGCAGTTTAGCGGTCTCCTACAATGAGCAGTTCTTC. Translation: CASSLAVSYNEQFF. The chain carries TRBV2 and TRBJ2-1; D may be TRBD2 (6 bases). From germline, CDR1 is SNHLY and CDR2 FYNNEI. V was clipped by 5 bases and J by 0 bases, with 8 bases between them. The CDR3 is 14 residues long.

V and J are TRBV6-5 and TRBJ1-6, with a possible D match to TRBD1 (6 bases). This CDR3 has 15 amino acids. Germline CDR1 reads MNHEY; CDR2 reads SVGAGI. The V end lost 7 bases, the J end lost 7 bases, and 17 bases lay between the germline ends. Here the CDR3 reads CASKPMGAGNSPLHF. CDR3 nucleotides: TGTGCCAGCAAACCAATGGGGGCTGGGAATTCACCCCTCCACTTT.

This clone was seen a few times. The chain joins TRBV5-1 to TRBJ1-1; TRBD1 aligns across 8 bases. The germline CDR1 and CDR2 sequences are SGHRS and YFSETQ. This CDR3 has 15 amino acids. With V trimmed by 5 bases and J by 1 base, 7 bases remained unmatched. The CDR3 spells CASRTGQGTNTEAFF. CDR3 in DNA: TGCGCCAGCAGGACCGGACAGGGCACGAACACTGAAGCTTTCTTT.

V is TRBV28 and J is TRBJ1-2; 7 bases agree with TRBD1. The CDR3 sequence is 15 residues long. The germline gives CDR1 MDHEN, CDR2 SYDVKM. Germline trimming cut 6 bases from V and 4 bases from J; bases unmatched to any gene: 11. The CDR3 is CASRSLARQGYGYTF. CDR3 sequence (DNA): TGTGCCAGCAGATCCCTCGCAAGACAGGGCTATGGCTACACCTTC.

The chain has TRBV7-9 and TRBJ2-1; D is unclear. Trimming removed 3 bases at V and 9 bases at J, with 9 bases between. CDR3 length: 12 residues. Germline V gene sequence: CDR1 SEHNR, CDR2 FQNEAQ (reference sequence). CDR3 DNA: TGTGCCAGCAGCTTTAGTGTGATTGAGCAGTTCTTC. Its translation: CASSFSVIEQFF. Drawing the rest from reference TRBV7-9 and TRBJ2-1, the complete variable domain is DTGVSQNPRHKITKRGQNVTFRCDPISEHNRLYWYRQTLGQGPEFLTYFQNEAQLEKSRLLSDRFSAERPKGSFSTLEIQRTEQGDSAMYLCASSFSVIEQFFGPGTRLTVL.

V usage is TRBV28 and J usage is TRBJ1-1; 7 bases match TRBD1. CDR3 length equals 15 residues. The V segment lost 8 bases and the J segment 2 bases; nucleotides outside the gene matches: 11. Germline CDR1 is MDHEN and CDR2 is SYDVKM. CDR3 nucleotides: TGTGCCAGCCACCCGAGCCGACAGGGAAACACTGAAGCTTTCTTT. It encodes CASHPSRQGNTEAFF. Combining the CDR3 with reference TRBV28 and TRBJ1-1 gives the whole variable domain DVKVTQSSRYLVKRTGEKVFLECVQDMDHENMFWYRQDPGLGLRLIYFSYDVKMKEKGDIPEGYSVSREKKERFSLILESASTNQTSMYLCASHPSRQGNTEAFFGQGTRLTVV.

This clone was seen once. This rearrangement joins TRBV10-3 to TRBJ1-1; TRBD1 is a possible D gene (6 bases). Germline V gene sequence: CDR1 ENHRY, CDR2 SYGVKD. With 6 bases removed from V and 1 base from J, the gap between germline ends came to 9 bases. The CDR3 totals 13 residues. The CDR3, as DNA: TGTGCCATCAGCCGGGGACAGAACACTGAAGCTTTCTTT. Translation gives CAISRGQNTEAFF.

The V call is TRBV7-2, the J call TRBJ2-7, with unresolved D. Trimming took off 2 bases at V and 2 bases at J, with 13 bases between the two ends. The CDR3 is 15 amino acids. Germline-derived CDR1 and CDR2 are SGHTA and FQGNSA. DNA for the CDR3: TGTGCCAGCAGCTTATACGCTACCGGTCCCTACGAGCAGTACTTC. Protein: CASSLYATGPYEQYF. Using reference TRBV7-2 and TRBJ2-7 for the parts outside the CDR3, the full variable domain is GAGVSQSPSNKVTEKGKDVELRCDPISGHTALYWYRQSLGQGLEFLIYFQGNSAPDKSGLPSDRFSAERTGGSVSTLTIQRTQQEDSAVYLCASSLYATGPYEQYFGPGTRLTVT.

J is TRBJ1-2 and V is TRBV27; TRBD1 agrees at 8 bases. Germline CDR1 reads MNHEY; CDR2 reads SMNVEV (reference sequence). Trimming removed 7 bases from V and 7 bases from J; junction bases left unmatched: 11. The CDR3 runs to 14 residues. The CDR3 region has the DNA TGTGCCAGCACCCCAACAGGGGGATTGGGTGGCTACACCTTC. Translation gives CASTPTGGLGGYTF.

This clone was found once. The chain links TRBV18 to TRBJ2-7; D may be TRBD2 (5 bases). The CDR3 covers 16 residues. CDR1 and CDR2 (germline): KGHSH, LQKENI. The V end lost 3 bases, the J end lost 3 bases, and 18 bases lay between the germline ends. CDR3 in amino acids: CASSPNPPGTGYEQYF. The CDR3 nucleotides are TGTGCCAGCTCACCTAACCCCCCGGGAACGGGCTACGAGCAGTACTTC.

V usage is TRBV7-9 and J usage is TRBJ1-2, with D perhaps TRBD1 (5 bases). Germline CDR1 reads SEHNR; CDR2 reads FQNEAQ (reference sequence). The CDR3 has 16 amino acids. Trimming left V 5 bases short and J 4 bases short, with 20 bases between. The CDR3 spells CASSPPGGTRFYGYTF. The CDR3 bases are TGTGCCAGCAGCCCTCCCGGCGGGACCAGATTCTATGGCTACACCTTC.

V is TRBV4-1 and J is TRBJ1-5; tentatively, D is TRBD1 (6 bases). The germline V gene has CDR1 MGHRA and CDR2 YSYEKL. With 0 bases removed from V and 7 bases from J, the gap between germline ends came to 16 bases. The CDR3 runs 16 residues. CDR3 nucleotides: TGCGCCAGCAGCCAAGAGGCTTGGGGGCGCGAACAGCCCCAGCATTTT. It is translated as CASSQEAWGREQPQHF.

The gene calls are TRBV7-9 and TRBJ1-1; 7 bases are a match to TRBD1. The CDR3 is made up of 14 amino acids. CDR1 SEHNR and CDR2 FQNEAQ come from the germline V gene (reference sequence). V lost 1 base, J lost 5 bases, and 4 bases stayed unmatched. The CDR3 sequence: CASSLEGARTEAFF. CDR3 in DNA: TGTGCCAGCAGCTTAGAGGGGGCGAGGACTGAAGCTTTCTTT.

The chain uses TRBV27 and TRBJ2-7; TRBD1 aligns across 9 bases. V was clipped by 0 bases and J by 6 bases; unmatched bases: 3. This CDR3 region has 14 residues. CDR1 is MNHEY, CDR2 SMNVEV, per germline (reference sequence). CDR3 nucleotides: TGTGCCAGCAGTTTATCCGGGACAGGGACCGAGCAGTACTTC. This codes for CASSLSGTGTEQYF.

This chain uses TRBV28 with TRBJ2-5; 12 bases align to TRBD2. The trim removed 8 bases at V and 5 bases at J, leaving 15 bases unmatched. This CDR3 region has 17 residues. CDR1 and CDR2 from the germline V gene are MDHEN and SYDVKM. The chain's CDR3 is CASGILAGGRSEETQYF. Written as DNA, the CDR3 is TGTGCCAGCGGAATCCTAGCGGGGGGGCGGAGTGAGGAGACCCAGTACTTC.

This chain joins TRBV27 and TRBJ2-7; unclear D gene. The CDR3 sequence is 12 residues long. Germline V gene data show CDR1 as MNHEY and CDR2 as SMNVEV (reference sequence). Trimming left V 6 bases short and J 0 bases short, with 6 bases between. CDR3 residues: CASRSSSYEQYF. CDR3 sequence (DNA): TGTGCCAGCAGATCCTCCTCCTACGAGCAGTACTTC.

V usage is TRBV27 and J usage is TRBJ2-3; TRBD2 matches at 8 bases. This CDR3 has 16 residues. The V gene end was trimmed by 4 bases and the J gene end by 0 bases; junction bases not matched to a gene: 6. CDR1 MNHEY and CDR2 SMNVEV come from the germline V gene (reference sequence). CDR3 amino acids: CASSSLAGRSTDTQYF. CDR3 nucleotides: TGTGCCAGCAGTTCCTTAGCGGGACGGAGCACAGATACGCAGTATTTT.